The rows below give T cell receptor beta chains drawn from one sample of a study of shared T cell receptors in the human thymus. The assay was immunoSEQ multiplex PCR, and TCRdb's table has in-frame clones only and misses some. This sample yields 640,000 or so clones, of which over 75% are seen a single time; approximately 0.0097% belongs to the top ten. The data were also submitted as part of a second study, on human thymus T cells.

The material sequenced was thymocytes. The receptors come from a boy under two years old with a congenital heart defect. CDR3s include the opening cysteine and the closing phenylalanine or tryptophan. The D gene is left open where the match is weak. Expanded clones get a size class; other rows say once, few or many, or leave the size out.

D gene,clone size,V gene,J gene,CDR3 protein,CDR3 DNA
TRBD1,NA,TRBV7-8,TRBJ2-1,CASSSSGTGVLNEQFF,TGTGCCAGCAGCTCTTCCGGGACAGGGGTTCTTAATGAGCAGTTCTTC
NA,NA,TRBV5-1,TRBJ2-3,CASSYRGRTDTQYF,TGCGCCAGCAGCTATCGGGGTAGAACAGATACGCAGTATTTT
TRBD1,NA,TRBV14,TRBJ2-7,CASSLGTGDRSTSYEQYF,TGTGCCAGCAGCCTGGGGACAGGGGACCGATCGACCTCCTACGAGCAGTACTTC
TRBD2,NA,TRBV13,TRBJ2-2,CASSLSGVPRTSGSRDTGELFF,TGTGCCAGCAGCTTATCAGGCGTTCCAAGGACTAGCGGGAGTAGGGACACCGGGGAGCTGTTTTTT
NA,once,TRBV15,TRBJ1-5,CATSPPGQPQHF,TGTGCCACCAGTCCCCCAGGCCAGCCCCAGCATTTT
NA,NA,TRBV6-1,TRBJ2-1,CASSRGSGVQFF,TGTGCCAGCAGTAGGGGGAGTGGAGTGCAGTTCTTC
NA,NA,TRBV2,TRBJ2-5,CASRGPGLQETQYF,TGTGCCAGCAGAGGTCCGGGTCTACAAGAGACCCAGTACTTC
TRBD2,NA,TRBV9,TRBJ2-1,CASSVASRGRGTSGGRIPYNEQFF,TGTGCCAGCAGCGTAGCTTCCAGGGGGCGCGGGACTAGCGGGGGACGCATTCCCTACAATGAGCAGTTCTTC
NA,NA,TRBV5-8,TRBJ2-1,CASSLDPGYNEQFF,TGTGCCAGCAGCTTGGACCCAGGGTACAATGAGCAGTTCTTC
TRBD2,few,TRBV30,TRBJ2-7,CVGGRDEYEQYF,TGTGTCGGCGGGAGAGATGAATACGAGCAGTACTTC
NA,once,TRBV20-1,TRBJ1-4,CSARQNEKLFF,TGCAGTGCTAGACAGAATGAAAAACTGTTTTTT
NA,once,TRBV30,TRBJ1-2,CAIPWGRLYGYTF,TGTGCGATCCCGTGGGGGCGCCTGTATGGCTACACCTTC
TRBD2,NA,TRBV29-1,TRBJ2-1,CSAVAGYNEQFF,TGCAGCGCCGTAGCGGGGTACAATGAGCAGTTCTTC
NA,NA,TRBV4-1,TRBJ1-1,CASSQDLRGSTEAFF,TGCGCCAGCAGCCAAGATTTACGGGGGAGCACTGAAGCTTTCTTT
TRBD1,NA,TRBV2,TRBJ2-7,CASSEPGQSTSGYEQYF,TGTGCCAGCAGTGAACCGGGACAGTCTACTTCAGGCTACGAGCAGTACTTC
TRBD1,NA,TRBV27,TRBJ1-6,CASSTTGGVKAHYNSPLHF,TGTGCCAGCAGTACGACAGGGGGCGTAAAGGCCCACTATAATTCACCCCTCCACTTT
NA,NA,TRBV30,TRBJ2-3,CAWSADRRDTQYF,TGTGCCTGGAGTGCAGACAGGAGAGATACGCAGTATTTT
TRBD1,NA,TRBV28,TRBJ2-1,CASSWGQGAGNEQFF,TGTGCCAGCAGTTGGGGACAGGGGGCGGGCAATGAGCAGTTCTTC
TRBD1,NA,TRBV5-6,TRBJ1-1,CASSHGTGRNTEAFF,TGTGCCAGCAGCCACGGGACAGGGAGAAACACTGAAGCTTTCTTT
NA,NA,TRBV25-1,TRBJ1-2,CASSEYTYNYGYTF,TGTGCCAGCAGTGAATACACATATAACTATGGCTACACCTTC
NA,NA,TRBV7-2,TRBJ1-2,CASSLQGEAYGYTF,TGTGCCAGCAGCCTACAGGGTGAGGCGTATGGCTACACCTTC
TRBD2,NA,TRBV5-4,TRBJ2-2,CASSSGVISGRVAGELFF,TGTGCCAGCAGCTCCGGAGTAATTAGCGGGAGGGTGGCCGGGGAGCTGTTTTTT
NA,NA,TRBV11-2,TRBJ1-5,CASSPGQQVDSNQPQHF,TGTGCCAGCAGCCCCGGACAGCAAGTTGATAGCAATCAGCCCCAGCATTTT
NA,NA,TRBV6-5,TRBJ2-1,CASSYGVTGDEQFF,TGTGCCAGCAGTTACGGGGTTACGGGGGATGAGCAGTTCTTC
TRBD2,NA,TRBV19,TRBJ2-7,CASRPGTSGTYEQYF,TGTGCCAGTAGACCTGGGACTAGCGGGACCTACGAGCAGTACTTC
NA,NA,TRBV27,TRBJ1-5,CASSFHSNQPQHF,TGTGCCAGCAGTTTCCATAGCAATCAGCCCCAGCATTTT
NA,NA,TRBV6-6,TRBJ1-5,CASSYSAGRGQPQHF,TGTGCCAGCAGTTACTCTGCCGGAAGAGGTCAGCCCCAGCATTTT
TRBD2,NA,TRBV7-8,TRBJ2-7,CASSSRLAHEQYF,TGTGCCAGCAGCTCGAGACTAGCCCACGAGCAGTACTTC
TRBD1,few,TRBV6-5,TRBJ2-3,CASSYGDRGTDTQYF,TGTGCCAGCAGTTACGGGGACAGGGGCACAGATACGCAGTATTTT
NA,NA,TRBV5-6,TRBJ1-3,CASSQSGNTIYF,TGTGCCAGCAGCCAGTCAGGAAACACCATATATTTT
NA,NA,TRBV28,TRBJ1-1,CASRIRDTNTEAFF,TGTGCCAGCAGGATCCGGGACACGAACACTGAAGCTTTCTTT
TRBD2,NA,TRBV4-1,TRBJ2-3,CASTLLGTSADTQYF,TGCGCCAGCACCCTGCTGGGGACTAGCGCCGATACGCAGTATTTT
TRBD1,NA,TRBV28,TRBJ1-2,CASSSHLLNRGHYGYTF,TGTGCCAGCAGTTCCCACCTACTCAACAGGGGACACTATGGCTACACCTTC
TRBD1,NA,TRBV5-1,TRBJ2-7,CASSRTGTGAYEQYF,TGCGCCAGCAGCCGGACCGGGACAGGGGCCTACGAGCAGTACTTC
NA,NA,TRBV21-1,TRBJ1-3,CASARGERGGRSGNTIYF,TGTGCCAGCGCCCGGGGTGAACGGGGGGGCCGCTCTGGAAACACCATATATTTT
TRBD1,NA,TRBV27,TRBJ2-3,CASSASQGADTQYF,TGTGCCAGCAGTGCCTCACAGGGGGCAGATACGCAGTATTTT
NA,NA,TRBV7-2,TRBJ2-3,CASSPILGADTQYF,TGTGCCAGCAGCCCGATCTTAGGGGCAGATACGCAGTATTTT
TRBD1,NA,TRBV5-1,TRBJ1-4,CASSVDRGLEKLFF,TGCGCCAGCAGCGTCGACAGGGGGCTTGAAAAACTGTTTTTT
NA,NA,TRBV30,TRBJ1-2,CAWRQVGYGYTF,TGTGCCTGGCGACAGGTGGGGTATGGCTACACCTTC
NA,NA,TRBV28,TRBJ2-1,CASSIRPGQGQFF,TGTGCCAGCAGTATTCGTCCCGGACAAGGGCAGTTCTTC
NA,NA,TRBV7-9,TRBJ1-6,CASSSPGAGNSPLHF,TGTGCCAGCAGCTCACCAGGGGCAGGTAATTCACCCCTCCACTTT
TRBD1,NA,TRBV12-5,TRBJ2-6,CASADTGGPWLDNPNVLTF,TGTGCTAGTGCCGACACAGGGGGCCCGTGGCTAGATAACCCCAACGTCCTGACTTTC
TRBD2,once,TRBV6-5,TRBJ2-7,CARRSGSCCEQYF,TGTGCCAGAAGGAGCGGGAGCTGCTGCGAGCAGTACTTC
TRBD1,once,TRBV4-3,TRBJ1-1,CASSQDGDRVEAFF,TGCGCCAGCAGCCAAGATGGGGACAGGGTCGAAGCTTTCTTT
TRBD1,NA,TRBV4-1,TRBJ1-2,CASSQEYGLDREQHHGYTF,TGCGCCAGCAGCCAAGAATATGGTCTGGACAGGGAACAACACCATGGCTACACCTTC
NA,NA,TRBV4-3,TRBJ2-5,CASSHTTGLQETQYF,TGCGCCAGCAGCCATACGACAGGTTTACAAGAGACCCAGTACTTC
NA,NA,TRBV6-4,TRBJ2-6,CASSEGASGANVLTF,TGTGCCAGCTCCGAAGGGGCCTCTGGGGCCAACGTCCTGACTTTC
TRBD2,few,TRBV5-1,TRBJ2-5,CASSLVAGGPRETQYF,TGCGCCAGCAGCTTGGTAGCGGGGGGGCCGCGGGAGACCCAGTACTTC
NA,NA,TRBV6-7,TRBJ2-3,CATRSGQKATDTQYF,TGTGCCACCCGATCGGGACAAAAGGCCACAGATACGCAGTATTTT
TRBD2,NA,TRBV7-9,TRBJ2-7,CASSLAGGTDF,TGTGCCAGCAGCTTAGCGGGGGGGACCGACTTC
TRBD1,few,TRBV19,TRBJ1-6,CASSGRGRSPLHF,TGTGCCAGTAGTGGCAGGGGGCGATCACCCCTCCACTTT
TRBD1,NA,TRBV5-1,TRBJ2-3,CASSLGTGLSTDTQYF,TGCGCCAGCAGCTTGGGGACAGGGCTAAGCACAGATACGCAGTATTTT
NA,NA,TRBV14,TRBJ2-2,CASSQGSPGPGELFF,TGTGCCAGCAGCCAAGGATCACCGGGTCCCGGGGAGCTGTTTTTT
NA,NA,TRBV5-1,TRBJ2-7,CASSSPSESYEQYF,TGCGCCAGCAGCTCACCCTCTGAGTCCTACGAGCAGTACTTC